This T cell receptor (beta chain) was identified during a study of tumour-infiltrating T cells in Burkitt lymphoma. Turning to the study itself: Survival, overall and progression-free, tracked with productive clonality.

TCRdb keeps only in-frame clones here, not all; method: immunoSEQ multiplex PCR. The sample holds over a thousand clones, 15% to 20% seen once. Germline V gene sequence: CDR1 SQVTM, CDR2 ANQGSEA. The CDR3 is 13 amino acids. The trim removed 8 bases at V and 4 bases at J, leaving 10 bases unmatched. Sequenced material: tumor tissue. The receptor was derived from a human donor with diffuse large B-cell lymphoma. The chain couples TRBV29-1 to TRBJ2-5, with 7 bases identical to TRBD2. CDR3 bases: TGCAGCTATGGACTAGTGCAGGGAGAGACCCAGTACTTC. Protein product: CSYGLVQGETQYF.